The 29 T cell receptor beta chains in this list originate from one sample, sequenced in a study of blood T cell repertoires in COVID-19. Profiling relied on immunoSEQ multiplex PCR, and the TCRdb table lists in-frame clones only, not all of them. Among roughly 200,000 clones listed, about 80% were seen once. The sequencing input was peripheral blood. These receptors were taken from a man between 60 and 75 years old with acute or convalescent COVID-19.

There are a few counts of this clone. The rearrangement links TRBV6-5 to TRBJ1-4; D uncertain. The V gene lost 0 bases and the J gene lost 7 bases, with 15 bases spanning the gap. The CDR3 is made up of 16 amino acids. Germline V lookup: CDR1 MNHEY, CDR2 SVGAGI. The CDR3 DNA follows: TGTGCCAGCAGTTACTCTCCCTTCGGTAGCAGTGAAAAACTGTTTTTT. It encodes CASSYSPFGSSEKLFF.

This rearrangement joins TRBV19 to TRBJ1-1, with TRBD1 matching over 7 bases. Germline V gene data show CDR1 as LNHDA and CDR2 as SQIVND (reference sequence). Trimming cost V 6 bases and J 6 bases; bases outside gene matches: 4. CDR3 length equals 12 residues. The CDR3 DNA follows: TGTGCCAGTAGAAAGGGGGCGGCTGAAGCTTTCTTT. Translated: CASRKGAAEAFF.

This rearrangement joins TRBV5-6 to TRBJ1-2; TRBD1 is a possible D gene (5 bases). This CDR3 comprises 15 residues. Germline CDR1 is SGHDT and CDR2 is YYEEEE. V was trimmed by 0 bases and J by 4 bases, leaving 13 bases between them. CDR3 nucleotide sequence: TGTGCCAGCAGCTTGGACGGGGGAGGTGGCTATGGCTACACCTTC. Protein: CASSLDGGGGYGYTF.

The rearrangement links TRBV19 to TRBJ1-5; D is undetermined. Trimming shortened V by 9 bases and J by 5 bases, and 17 bases separated the two germline ends. The germline V gene has CDR1 LNHDA and CDR2 SQIVND (reference sequence). This CDR3 is built from 14 residues. The CDR3 protein is CASGPGITDQPQHF. CDR3 sequence (DNA): TGTGCCAGCGGACCCGGGATAACCGATCAGCCCCAGCATTTT.

This clone was detected once. CDR3 amino acids: CASSTAGTLIYNEQFF. The CDR3 DNA reads as TGTGCCAGTAGTACGGCCGGGACTCTGATCTACAATGAGCAGTTCTTC. The chain recombines TRBV19 with TRBJ2-1; D is perhaps TRBD2 (6 bases). The CDR3 consists of 16 residues. V was shortened by 4 bases and J by 3 bases, with 16 bases between the two germline ends. Germline lookup yields CDR1 LNHDA and CDR2 SQIVND (reference sequence). Supplemented by reference TRBV19 and TRBJ2-1, the full variable domain reads DGGITQSPKYLFRKEGQNVTLSCEQNLNHDAMYWYRQDPGQGLRLIYYSQIVNDFQKGDIAEGYSVSREKKESFPLTVTSAQKNPTAFYLCASSTAGTLIYNEQFFGPGTRLTVL.

The CDR3 loop reads CASSQGGRRRNSPLHF. In nucleotides, the CDR3 is TGTGCCAGCAGCCAAGGGGGGAGGCGCCGTAATTCACCCCTCCACTTT. The V gene is TRBV3-1 (or the pseudogene TRBV3-2), the J gene TRBJ1-6; D might be TRBD1 (5 bases). In germline, CDR1 is LGHDT, CDR2 YNNKEL (reference sequence). CDR3 length: 16 amino acids. The ends were cut back, 1 base at V and 6 bases at J, with 13 bases in the middle.

The V call is TRBV9, the J call TRBJ2-2, with 7 bases that match TRBD2. V shed 0 bases, J shed 7 bases, and the junction held 12 bases outside the gene matches. Per germline, CDR1 SGDLS and CDR2 YYNGEE. There are 17 residues in the CDR3. In DNA, the CDR3 is TGTGCCAGCAGCGTAGGGGGGAGGGCCCAAAGAGTCGGGGAGCTGTTTTTT. This sequence encodes CASSVGGRAQRVGELFF.

J is TRBJ1-2 and V is TRBV16, with TRBD1 as a possible D gene (6 bases). The CDR3 spans 15 residues. CDR1 and CDR2 from the germline V gene are KGHSY and FQNENV. Trimming removed 1 base from V and 7 bases from J, with 16 bases in between. Here the CDR3 DNA reads TGTGCCAGCAGCCAATTAGCAGGGGAAATTAGTGGCTACACCTTC. This sequence encodes CASSQLAGEISGYTF.

This CDR3 reads CASSQGTGAAYGYTF. The CDR3 DNA sequence: TGCGCCAGCAGCCAAGGGACAGGGGCTGCCTATGGCTACACCTTC. The gene calls are TRBV4-1 and TRBJ1-2; 9 bases agree with TRBD1. Trimming took 1 base from V and 4 from J; bases not matched to a gene: 4. This CDR3 region has 15 residues. The germline gives CDR1 MGHRA, CDR2 YSYEKL.

The chain carries TRBV28 and TRBJ1-5; TRBD1 matches at 9 bases. CDR1 and CDR2 (germline): MDHEN, SYDVKM. The V and J ends lost 6 bases and 3 bases, in that order; junction bases with no gene match: 6. The CDR3 has 15 amino acids. Here the CDR3 DNA reads TGTGCCAGCAGAGCGGGGGACAGGGACAATCAGCCCCAGCATTTT. It specifies CASRAGDRDNQPQHF.

The chain carries TRBV3-1 (or the pseudogene TRBV3-2) and TRBJ2-5; TRBD2 agrees at 10 bases. The germline V gene has CDR1 LGHDT and CDR2 YNNKEL (reference sequence). V trimming: 0 bases; J trimming: 5 bases; junction bases outside the gene matches: 6. The CDR3 totals 16 residues. The CDR3 protein is CASSQEWLAGVETQYF. Written as DNA, the CDR3 is TGTGCCAGCAGCCAAGAATGGCTAGCGGGAGTGGAGACCCAGTACTTC.

The chain carries TRBV6-5 and TRBJ1-4; D is possibly TRBD1 (5 bases). CDR1 and CDR2 from the germline V gene are MNHEY and SVGAGI. V lost 8 bases to trimming and J lost 0 bases, with 10 bases between them. The CDR3 covers 14 residues. The DNA for the CDR3 is TGTGCCAGCCAAGACAGAGCAACTAATGAAAAACTGTTTTTT. Its translation is CASQDRATNEKLFF.

The gene calls are TRBV12-3 or TRBV12-4 and TRBJ1-1; TRBD1 matches at 7 bases. V lost 3 bases and J lost 3; bases outside the gene matches: 1. This CDR3 contains 13 residues. The CDR3, as DNA: TGTGCCAGCAGTTTTCAGGGGGACACTGAAGCTTTCTTT. Its translation: CASSFQGDTEAFF.

V gene TRBV27 combines with J gene TRBJ2-1; TRBD2 agrees at 10 bases. V was clipped by 3 bases and J by 5 bases; unmatched bases: 4. This CDR3 spans 15 amino acids. Looked up from germline, CDR1 is MNHEY and CDR2 is SMNVEV (reference sequence). For the CDR3, the DNA is TGTGCCAGCAGTTTGTTACTAGCGGGAAACAATGAGCAGTTCTTC. Translated: CASSLLLAGNNEQFF.

Concerning this clone: Other DNA variants within this sample encode the same CDR3. This sequence joins TRBV9 and TRBJ2-5; TRBD2 might be the D (5 bases). Germline loops: CDR1 SGDLS, CDR2 YYNGEE. With 2 bases removed from V and 1 base from J, the gap between germline ends came to 6 bases. This CDR3 is 13 amino acids long. The CDR3 coding sequence is TGTGCCAGCAGCGTCGGGGTCCAAGAGACCCAGTACTTC. It translates to CASSVGVQETQYF.

The chain recombines TRBV7-3 with TRBJ1-2; D remains unclear. V gave up 5 bases and J gave up 6 bases, with 22 bases separating them. Germline V CDR1 and CDR2: SGHTA, FQGTGA. The CDR3 extends over 16 amino acids. DNA of the CDR3: TGTGCCAGCAGCCGTACTCCCTTGCAGGAATCGCATGGCTACACCTTC. It is translated as CASSRTPLQESHGYTF.

This clone was seen a single time. The chain combines TRBV7-3 with TRBJ1-1; 10 bases are shared with TRBD1. The CDR3 spans 14 residues. Germline V gives CDR1 SGHTA, CDR2 FQGTGA. With 5 bases clipped from V and 3 bases from J, the junction kept 3 bases outside the gene matches. Written as DNA, the CDR3 is TGTGCCAGCAGCCACGGACAGGGGGACACTGAAGCTTTCTTT. It specifies CASSHGQGDTEAFF.

The chain links TRBV2 to TRBJ2-1; 9 nucleotides align to TRBD2. The CDR3 has 13 amino acids. Germline lookup yields CDR1 SNHLY and CDR2 FYNNEI. V lost 8 bases, J lost 6 bases, and 5 bases stayed unmatched. The CDR3: CASEASGINEQFF. The CDR3 bases are TGTGCCAGCGAAGCTAGCGGGATCAATGAGCAGTTCTTC.

This chain uses TRBV5-4 with TRBJ1-2; weak D call: TRBD1 (6 bases). Trimming removed 0 bases from V and 4 bases from J, with 13 bases in between. Looked up from germline, CDR1 is SGHNT and CDR2 is YYREEE (reference sequence). CDR3 length: 15 amino acids. Here the CDR3 DNA reads TGTGCCAGCAGCTTGGATATGCTAGGGGGCTATGGCTACACCTTC. Translation gives CASSLDMLGGYGYTF.

The genes are TRBV5-6 and TRBJ2-3; 7 bases align to TRBD2. This CDR3 is built from 16 residues. Looked up from germline, CDR1 is SGHDT and CDR2 is YYEEEE. V was pared by 0 bases and J by 4 bases, with 8 bases of the junction left unmatched. The CDR3 DNA reads as TGTGCCAGCAGCTTGGGGGAGCGGGGAGGGTCAGATACGCAGTATTTT. It specifies CASSLGERGGSDTQYF.

The chain links TRBV21-1 to TRBJ1-1; the table's D call TRBD1 went unverified against the DNA. TRBV21-1 corresponds to a pseudogene. This CDR3 comprises 15 residues. Here the CDR3 DNA reads TGTGCCAGCAGCATCCTCGACAGGCCGAACACTGAAGCTTTCTTT. Its translation is CASSILDRPNTEAFF.

The chain carries TRBV14 and TRBJ1-6; D may be TRBD1 (5 bases). CDR3 length equals 16 residues. With 4 bases removed from V and 6 bases from J, the gap between germline ends came to 16 bases. Germline V gene data show CDR1 as SGHDN and CDR2 as FVKESK. In nucleotides, the CDR3 is TGTGCCAGCAGCCCTTACGGGGGGAGAACTAATTCACCCCTCCACTTT. Translation: CASSPYGGRTNSPLHF. The full variable domain, completed using reference TRBV14 and TRBJ1-6, is EAGVTQFPSHSVIEKGQTVTLRCDPISGHDNLYWYRRVMGKEIKFLLHFVKESKQDESGMPNNRFLAERTGGTYSTLKVQPAELEDSGVYFCASSPYGGRTNSPLHFGNGTRLTVT.

There are a few counts of this clone. The chain's CDR3 is CASSLVPVLSYEQYF. The CDR3 coding sequence is TGTGCCAGCAGCTTAGTCCCAGTTCTCTCCTACGAGCAGTACTTC. This chain joins TRBV11-2 and TRBJ2-7; D not certain. The CDR3 extends over 15 amino acids. Germline-derived CDR1 and CDR2 are SGHAT and FQNNGV. V lost 1 base to trimming and J lost 0 bases, with 10 bases between them.

The rearrangement links TRBV4-3 to TRBJ2-2; 7 bases align to TRBD1. V lost 0 bases, J lost 7 bases, and 8 bases stayed unmatched. The CDR3 has 16 amino acids. Germline CDR1 and CDR2: LGHNA and YSLEER. The CDR3 region has the DNA TGCGCCAGCAGCCAAGATCGAGGGGGCCGAGTCGGGGAGCTGTTTTTT. This gives the protein CASSQDRGGRVGELFF.

V is TRBV5-1 and J is TRBJ2-1; TRBD2 agrees at 14 bases. The CDR3 contains 16 residues. Trimming removed 0 bases from V and 6 bases from J; junction bases left unmatched: 2. Germline V gene lookup returns CDR1 SGHRS and CDR2 YFSETQ. CDR3 amino acids: CASSLGTSGGTNEQFF. CDR3 DNA: TGCGCCAGCAGCTTGGGGACTAGCGGGGGGACCAATGAGCAGTTCTTC.

The rearrangement links TRBV20-1 to TRBJ1-1; D is uncertain. CDR3 length: 11 residues. Germline loops: CDR1 DFQATT, CDR2 SNEGSKA (reference sequence). V shed 3 bases and J shed 5 bases, with 7 bases lying between them. The DNA for the CDR3 is TGCAGTGCTAGTGCGGGAACTGAAGCTTTCTTT. The encoded protein is CSASAGTEAFF.

This chain joins TRBV6-2 or TRBV6-3 and TRBJ1-2; no clear D. Trimming left V 6 bases short and J 3 bases short, with 17 bases between. In germline, CDR1 is MNHEY, CDR2 SVGEGT. This CDR3 is 15 amino acids long. DNA for the CDR3: TGTGCCAGCAGCATACAGTTAAATATGGACTATGGCTACACCTTC. Amino acids: CASSIQLNMDYGYTF.

The chain uses TRBV7-9 and TRBJ1-3, with D perhaps TRBD1 (5 bases). The V end was cut by 5 bases, the J end by 4 bases, with 15 bases between. The CDR3 is made up of 15 amino acids. The germline CDR1 and CDR2 sequences are SEHNR and FQNEAQ (reference sequence). CDR3 in amino acids: CASSPPGGEGNTIYF. CDR3 nucleotides: TGTGCCAGCAGCCCTCCCGGGGGTGAAGGAAACACCATATATTTT.

The chain joins TRBV19 to TRBJ2-3; tentatively, D is TRBD2 (6 bases). Germline CDR1 LNHDA, CDR2 SQIVND (reference sequence). The length of the CDR3 is 16 residues. Trimming shortened V by 3 bases and J by 0 bases, and 13 bases separated the two germline ends. CDR3: CASSIRGRKSTDTQYF. In DNA form, the CDR3 reads TGTGCCAGTAGTATCCGGGGGAGGAAGAGCACAGATACGCAGTATTTT.